This section outlines one T cell receptor (beta chain) sequence together with its context. This specimen comes from a study of blood T cell repertoires in COVID-19. Study details: Researchers got acute and convalescent COVID-19 samples from the United States, Italy and Spain. PBMCs, B-cell-depleted T cells, or T cells were the source of the cDNA or gDNA that made up the material.

Germline V lookup: CDR1 MGHRA, CDR2 YSYEKL. V was pared by 0 bases and J by 0 bases, with 10 bases of the junction left unmatched. The CDR3 extends over 19 amino acids. Authors' data handling: It was from reference gene primer amplification that nucleated cell counts were estimated. Profiled with immunoSEQ multiplex PCR; TCRdb holds only in-frame clones, not every one. Clone size and the V and J calls come from that table; the DNA yielded D and trimming. The repertoire holds around 260,000 clones, around 87% seen once, with approximately 1.5% in the top ten. The sequenced material came from peripheral blood. V usage is TRBV4-1 and J usage is TRBJ1-3, with 8 bases lining up with TRBD1. The origin of this receptor is a woman between 35 and 50 years old who had recovered from COVID-19. The DNA for the CDR3 is TGCGCCAGCAGCCAAGATCTAAGACAGGGGACCTACTCTGGAAACACCATATATTTT. This translates into CASSQDLRQGTYSGNTIYF.